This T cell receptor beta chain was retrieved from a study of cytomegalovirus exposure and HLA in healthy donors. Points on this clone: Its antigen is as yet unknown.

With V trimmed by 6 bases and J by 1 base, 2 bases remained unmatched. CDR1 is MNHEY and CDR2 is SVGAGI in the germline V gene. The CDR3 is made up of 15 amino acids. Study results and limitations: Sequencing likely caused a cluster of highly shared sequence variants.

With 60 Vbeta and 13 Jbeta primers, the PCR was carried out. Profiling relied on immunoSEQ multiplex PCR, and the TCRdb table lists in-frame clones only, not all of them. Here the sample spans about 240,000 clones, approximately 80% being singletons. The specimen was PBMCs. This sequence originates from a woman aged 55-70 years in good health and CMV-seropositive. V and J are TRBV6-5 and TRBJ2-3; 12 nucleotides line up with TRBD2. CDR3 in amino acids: CASRSSGGGTDTQYF. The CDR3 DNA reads TGTGCCAGCAGATCTAGCGGGGGGGGCACAGATACGCAGTATTTT.